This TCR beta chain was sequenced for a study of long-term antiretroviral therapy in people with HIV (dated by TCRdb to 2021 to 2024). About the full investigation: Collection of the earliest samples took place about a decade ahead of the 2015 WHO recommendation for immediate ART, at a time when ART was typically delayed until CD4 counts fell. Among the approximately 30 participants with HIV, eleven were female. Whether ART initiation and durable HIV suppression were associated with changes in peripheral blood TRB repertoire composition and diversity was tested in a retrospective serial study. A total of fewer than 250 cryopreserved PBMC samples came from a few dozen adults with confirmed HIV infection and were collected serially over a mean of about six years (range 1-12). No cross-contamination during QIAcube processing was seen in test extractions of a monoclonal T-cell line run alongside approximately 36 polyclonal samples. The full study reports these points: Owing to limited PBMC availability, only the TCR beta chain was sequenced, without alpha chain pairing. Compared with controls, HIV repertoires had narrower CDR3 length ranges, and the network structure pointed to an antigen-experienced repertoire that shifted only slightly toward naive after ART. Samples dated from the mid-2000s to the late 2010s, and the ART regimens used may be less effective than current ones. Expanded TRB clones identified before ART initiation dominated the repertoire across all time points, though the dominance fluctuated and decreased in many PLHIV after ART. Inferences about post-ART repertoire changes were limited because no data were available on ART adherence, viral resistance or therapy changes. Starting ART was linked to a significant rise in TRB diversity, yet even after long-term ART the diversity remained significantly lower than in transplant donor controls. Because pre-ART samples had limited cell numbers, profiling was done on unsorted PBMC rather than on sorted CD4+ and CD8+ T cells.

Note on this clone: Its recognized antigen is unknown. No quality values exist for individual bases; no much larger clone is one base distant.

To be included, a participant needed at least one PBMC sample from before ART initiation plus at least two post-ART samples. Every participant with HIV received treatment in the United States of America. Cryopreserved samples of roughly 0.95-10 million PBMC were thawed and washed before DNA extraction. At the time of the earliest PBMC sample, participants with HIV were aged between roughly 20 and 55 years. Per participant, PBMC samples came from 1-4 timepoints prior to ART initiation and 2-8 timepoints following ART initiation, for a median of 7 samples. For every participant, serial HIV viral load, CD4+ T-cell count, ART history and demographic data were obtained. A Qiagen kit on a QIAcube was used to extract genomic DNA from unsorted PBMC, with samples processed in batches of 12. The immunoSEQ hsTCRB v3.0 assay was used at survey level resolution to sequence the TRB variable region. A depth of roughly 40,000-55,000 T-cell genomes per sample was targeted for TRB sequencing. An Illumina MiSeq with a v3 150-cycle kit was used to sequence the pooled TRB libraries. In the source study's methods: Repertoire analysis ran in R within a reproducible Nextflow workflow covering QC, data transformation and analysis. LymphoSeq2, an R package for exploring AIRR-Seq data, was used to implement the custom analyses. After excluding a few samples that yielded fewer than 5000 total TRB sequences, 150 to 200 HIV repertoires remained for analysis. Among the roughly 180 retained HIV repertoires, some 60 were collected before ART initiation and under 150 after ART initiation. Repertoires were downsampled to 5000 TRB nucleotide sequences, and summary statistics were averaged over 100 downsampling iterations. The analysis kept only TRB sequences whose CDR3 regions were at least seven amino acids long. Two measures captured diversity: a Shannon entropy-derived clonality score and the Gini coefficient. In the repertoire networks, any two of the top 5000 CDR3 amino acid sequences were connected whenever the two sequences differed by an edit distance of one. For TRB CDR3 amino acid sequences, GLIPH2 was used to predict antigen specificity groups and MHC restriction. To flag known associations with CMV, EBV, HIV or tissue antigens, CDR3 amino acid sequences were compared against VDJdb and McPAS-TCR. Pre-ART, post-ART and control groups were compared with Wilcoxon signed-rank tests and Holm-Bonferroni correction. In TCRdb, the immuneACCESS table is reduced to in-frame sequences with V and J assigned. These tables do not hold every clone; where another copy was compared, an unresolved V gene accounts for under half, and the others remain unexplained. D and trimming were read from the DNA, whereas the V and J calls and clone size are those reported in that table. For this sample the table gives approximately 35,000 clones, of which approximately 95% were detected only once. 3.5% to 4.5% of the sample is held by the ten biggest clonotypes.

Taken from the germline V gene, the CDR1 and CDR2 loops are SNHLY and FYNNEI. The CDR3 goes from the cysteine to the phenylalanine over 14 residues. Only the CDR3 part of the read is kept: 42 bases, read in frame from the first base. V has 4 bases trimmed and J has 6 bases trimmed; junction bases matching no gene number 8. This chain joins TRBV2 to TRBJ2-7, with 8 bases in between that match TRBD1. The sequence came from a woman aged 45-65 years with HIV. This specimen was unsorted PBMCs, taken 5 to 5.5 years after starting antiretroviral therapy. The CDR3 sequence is CASSVGRGQSEQYF. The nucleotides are TGTGCCAGCAGTGTTGGCAGGGGGCAAAGCGAGCAGTACTTC.